This is a list of T cell receptor beta chains from one sample in a study of shared clonotypes between healthy human individuals. The table came from immunoSEQ multiplex PCR; TCRdb's copy has only in-frame clones and leaves some out. This sample yields some 980,000 clones, of which over 60% are seen a single time; about 1.5% belongs to the top ten. Sequencing was performed on memory CD4+ T cells sorted from blood. These receptors all come from a man in his late teens or twenties in good health. CDR3s include the opening cysteine and the closing phenylalanine or tryptophan. A D gene is named only where the DNA matches it firmly. Rows may omit the clone size; those that give it use once, few, many or a size class.

clone_size: NA
j_call: TRBJ2-5
v_call: TRBV5-5
d_call: TRBD1
cdr3_aa: CASSSRDRSQETQYF
cdr3_nt: TGTGCCAGCAGCTCCCGGGACAGGTCACAAGAGACCCAGTACTTC

clone_size: NA
j_call: TRBJ1-2
v_call: TRBV5-8
d_call: TRBD1
cdr3_aa: CASSYRGPGYTF
cdr3_nt: TGTGCCAGCAGCTACAGGGGGCCTGGCTACACCTTC

clone_size: NA
j_call: TRBJ2-1
v_call: TRBV6-1
d_call: NA
cdr3_aa: CASSESQGYRNEQFF
cdr3_nt: TGTGCCAGCAGTGAAAGTCAGGGGTATCGCAATGAGCAGTTCTTC

clone_size: NA
j_call: TRBJ2-6
v_call: TRBV7-6
d_call: NA
cdr3_aa: CASSSTGSFSGANVLTF
cdr3_nt: TGTGCCAGCAGCTCGACAGGTTCTTTCTCTGGGGCCAACGTCCTGACTTTC

clone_size: once
j_call: TRBJ2-2
v_call: TRBV6-1
d_call: NA
cdr3_aa: CASSEAFANTGELFF
cdr3_nt: TGTGCCAGCAGTGAAGCATTCGCGAACACCGGGGAGCTGTTTTTT

clone_size: NA
j_call: TRBJ2-2
v_call: TRBV9
d_call: NA
cdr3_aa: CASSAGGGKSTGELFF
cdr3_nt: TGTGCCAGCAGCGCTGGGGGCGGGAAGAGCACCGGGGAGCTGTTTTTT

clone_size: NA
j_call: TRBJ2-3
v_call: TRBV10-1
d_call: TRBD2
cdr3_aa: CASSDYASGTEGGTDTQYF
cdr3_nt: TGCGCCAGCAGTGACTATGCTAGCGGGACGGAAGGGGGCACAGATACGCAGTATTTT

clone_size: NA
j_call: TRBJ1-5
v_call: TRBV7-9
d_call: TRBD1
cdr3_aa: CASSFYRGKGGNQPQHF
cdr3_nt: TGTGCCAGCAGCTTTTACAGGGGAAAGGGGGGCAATCAGCCCCAGCATTTT

clone_size: NA
j_call: TRBJ1-2
v_call: TRBV6-4
d_call: TRBD1
cdr3_aa: CASSPEGQGAFNGYTF
cdr3_nt: TGTGCCAGCAGCCCCGAGGGACAGGGGGCGTTTAATGGCTACACCTTC

clone_size: NA
j_call: TRBJ2-7
v_call: TRBV30
d_call: TRBD1
cdr3_aa: CAWRETGNRGYEQYF
cdr3_nt: TGTGCCTGGAGGGAGACCGGGAACAGGGGTTACGAGCAGTACTTC

clone_size: NA
j_call: TRBJ1-2
v_call: TRBV5-1
d_call: NA
cdr3_aa: CASSPTQIASGGYTF
cdr3_nt: TGCGCCAGCAGCCCAACGCAAATTGCATCGGGAGGCTACACCTTC

clone_size: once
j_call: TRBJ2-7
v_call: TRBV6-1
d_call: TRBD1
cdr3_aa: CASSEESGTGFEQYF
cdr3_nt: TGTGCCAGCAGTGAAGAGTCCGGGACAGGGTTCGAGCAGTACTTC

clone_size: few
j_call: TRBJ2-7
v_call: TRBV28
d_call: NA
cdr3_aa: CASSFKYEQYF
cdr3_nt: TGTGCCAGCAGTTTTAAGTACGAGCAGTACTTC

clone_size: NA
j_call: TRBJ2-1
v_call: TRBV9
d_call: TRBD1
cdr3_aa: CASAQGAENEQFF
cdr3_nt: TGTGCCAGCGCACAGGGGGCTGAGAATGAGCAGTTCTTC

clone_size: NA
j_call: TRBJ2-3
v_call: TRBV27
d_call: NA
cdr3_aa: CASNTGTSTDTQYF
cdr3_nt: TGTGCCAGCAATACGGGGACTAGCACAGATACGCAGTATTTT

clone_size: NA
j_call: TRBJ2-5
v_call: TRBV19
d_call: NA
cdr3_aa: CASSIGRGRETQYF
cdr3_nt: TGTGCCAGTAGTATTGGGAGGGGGCGAGAGACCCAGTACTTC

clone_size: NA
j_call: TRBJ2-3
v_call: TRBV7-2
d_call: TRBD2
cdr3_aa: CASSLGLAWTDTQYF
cdr3_nt: TGTGCTAGCAGCTTGGGACTAGCGTGGACAGATACGCAGTATTTT

clone_size: NA
j_call: TRBJ2-2
v_call: TRBV30
d_call: NA
cdr3_aa: CAWIAAVNTGELFF
cdr3_nt: TGTGCCTGGATCGCGGCAGTTAACACCGGGGAGCTGTTTTTT

clone_size: NA
j_call: TRBJ1-3
v_call: TRBV6-5
d_call: TRBD1
cdr3_aa: CASSLQGQPGNTIYF
cdr3_nt: TGTGCCAGCAGTTTACAGGGGCAGCCTGGAAACACCATATATTTT

clone_size: NA
j_call: TRBJ2-5
v_call: TRBV11-1
d_call: NA
cdr3_aa: CASSPRAGLQETQYF
cdr3_nt: TGTGCCAGCAGCCCCCGGGCCGGACTTCAAGAGACCCAGTACTTC

clone_size: once
j_call: TRBJ1-2
v_call: TRBV11-2
d_call: NA
cdr3_aa: CASSYPVTSGKGGYTF
cdr3_nt: TGTGCCAGCAGCTACCCCGTTACGTCCGGGAAGGGAGGCTACACCTTC

clone_size: few
j_call: TRBJ2-2
v_call: TRBV7-6
d_call: TRBD2
cdr3_aa: CASSLGTSGTGELFF
cdr3_nt: TGTGCCAGCAGCTTGGGGACTAGCGGGACCGGGGAGCTGTTTTTT

clone_size: NA
j_call: TRBJ2-3
v_call: TRBV29-1
d_call: TRBD2
cdr3_aa: CSVQAGGYKDTQYF
cdr3_nt: TGCAGCGTCCAAGCGGGGGGGTATAAGGATACGCAGTATTTT

clone_size: NA
j_call: TRBJ1-1
v_call: TRBV10-3
d_call: NA
cdr3_aa: CAISESENRRNTEAFF
cdr3_nt: TGTGCCATCAGTGAGTCCGAAAACAGGAGGAACACTGAAGCTTTCTTT

clone_size: NA
j_call: TRBJ1-6
v_call: TRBV18
d_call: TRBD1
cdr3_aa: CASSRTGGDSPLHF
cdr3_nt: TGTGCCAGCTCAAGGACAGGAGGGGATTCACCCCTCCACTTT

clone_size: NA
j_call: TRBJ2-1
v_call: TRBV6-1
d_call: NA
cdr3_aa: CASSELAEQFF
cdr3_nt: TGTGCCAGCAGTGAACTGGCCGAGCAGTTCTTC

clone_size: NA
j_call: TRBJ1-1
v_call: TRBV7-2
d_call: TRBD1
cdr3_aa: CASSPGGGAEAFF
cdr3_nt: TGTGCCAGCAGCCCAGGGGGTGGGGCTGAAGCTTTCTTT

clone_size: NA
j_call: TRBJ2-7
v_call: TRBV5-1
d_call: NA
cdr3_aa: CASSWTQGSSGYEQYF
cdr3_nt: TGCGCCAGCAGCTGGACACAGGGCTCGTCGGGTTACGAGCAGTACTTC

clone_size: NA
j_call: TRBJ1-6
v_call: TRBV5-1
d_call: TRBD1
cdr3_aa: CASSSGTASNSPLHF
cdr3_nt: TGCGCCAGCAGCTCTGGGACAGCGTCGAATTCACCCCTCCACTTT

clone_size: few
j_call: TRBJ1-5
v_call: TRBV12-5
d_call: NA
cdr3_aa: CASDSGPNQPQHF
cdr3_nt: TGTGCTAGTGACTCTGGACCCAATCAGCCCCAGCATTTT

clone_size: NA
j_call: TRBJ2-1
v_call: TRBV18
d_call: TRBD1
cdr3_aa: CASSLQGNEQFF
cdr3_nt: TGTGCCAGCTCGCTACAGGGGAATGAGCAGTTCTTC

clone_size: NA
j_call: TRBJ1-1
v_call: TRBV4-1
d_call: NA
cdr3_aa: CASSLRQNTEAFF
cdr3_nt: TGCGCCAGCAGCCTAAGACAGAACACTGAAGCTTTCTTT

clone_size: many
j_call: TRBJ2-7
v_call: TRBV2
d_call: TRBD1
cdr3_aa: CASRGQPNFYEQYF
cdr3_nt: TGTGCCAGCAGGGGACAGCCAAACTTTTACGAGCAGTACTTC

clone_size: NA
j_call: TRBJ2-2
v_call: TRBV29-1
d_call: TRBD1
cdr3_aa: CSVRSGTANTGELFF
cdr3_nt: TGCAGCGTTCGTTCCGGGACAGCAAACACCGGGGAGCTGTTTTTT

clone_size: NA
j_call: TRBJ2-5
v_call: TRBV5-1
d_call: TRBD2
cdr3_aa: CASSLAPTSGRALGETQYF
cdr3_nt: TGCGCCAGCAGCTTGGCCCCTACTAGCGGGAGGGCCTTAGGGGAGACCCAGTACTTC

clone_size: NA
j_call: TRBJ2-1
v_call: TRBV6-4
d_call: NA
cdr3_aa: CASSVQPDHNEQFF
cdr3_nt: TGTGCCAGCAGTGTTCAACCAGACCACAATGAGCAGTTCTTC

clone_size: once
j_call: TRBJ1-5
v_call: TRBV5-1
d_call: NA
cdr3_aa: CASSWVRGGQPQHF
cdr3_nt: TGCGCCAGCAGCTGGGTCCGGGGGGGCCAGCCCCAGCATTTT

clone_size: NA
j_call: TRBJ1-2
v_call: TRBV18
d_call: NA
cdr3_aa: CASSGTGSGSNYGYTF
cdr3_nt: TGTGCCAGCTCAGGTACAGGGAGTGGGAGTAACTATGGCTACACCTTC

clone_size: NA
j_call: TRBJ1-3
v_call: TRBV6-1
d_call: NA
cdr3_aa: CASRGNLGGNTIYF
cdr3_nt: TGTGCCAGCAGGGGTAACCTTGGGGGAAACACCATATATTTT

clone_size: NA
j_call: TRBJ1-1
v_call: TRBV6-6
d_call: NA
cdr3_aa: CASSYYGREAFF
cdr3_nt: TGTGCCAGCAGTTATTATGGGCGGGAGGCTTTCTTT

clone_size: NA
j_call: TRBJ2-7
v_call: TRBV18
d_call: TRBD1
cdr3_aa: CASSPQGATYEQYF
cdr3_nt: TGTGCCAGCTCACCACAGGGGGCAACTTACGAGCAGTACTTC

clone_size: NA
j_call: TRBJ1-2
v_call: TRBV5-5
d_call: NA
cdr3_aa: CASSFGVLYGYTF
cdr3_nt: TGTGCCAGCAGCTTCGGCGTACTTTATGGCTACACCTTC

clone_size: NA
j_call: TRBJ2-3
v_call: TRBV6-6
d_call: NA
cdr3_aa: CASTLGIGRTDTQYF
cdr3_nt: TGTGCCAGCACTCTCGGTATCGGGCGCACAGATACGCAGTATTTT

clone_size: NA
j_call: TRBJ2-7
v_call: TRBV6-6
d_call: TRBD1
cdr3_aa: CASSSDRGGEQYF
cdr3_nt: TGTGCCAGCAGTTCCGACAGGGGGGGCGAGCAGTACTTC

clone_size: NA
j_call: TRBJ2-3
v_call: TRBV7-9
d_call: NA
cdr3_aa: CASSPAGSRTDTQYF
cdr3_nt: TGTGCCAGCAGCCCAGCCGGATCTCGCACAGATACGCAGTATTTT

clone_size: NA
j_call: TRBJ1-2
v_call: TRBV28
d_call: TRBD1
cdr3_aa: CASSFGTGRTRGYTF
cdr3_nt: TGTGCCAGCAGTTTCGGGACAGGGAGAACTAGAGGCTACACCTTC

clone_size: NA
j_call: TRBJ2-1
v_call: TRBV4-1
d_call: TRBD2
cdr3_aa: CASSQEDIGTSGRGSYNEQFF
cdr3_nt: TGCGCCAGCAGCCAAGAGGATATCGGGACTAGCGGGAGAGGCTCCTACAATGAGCAGTTCTTC

clone_size: few
j_call: TRBJ1-1
v_call: TRBV6-6
d_call: TRBD1
cdr3_aa: CASSYVTGGLVAFF
cdr3_nt: TGTGCCAGCAGTTACGTGACAGGGGGCCTGGTGGCTTTCTTT

clone_size: NA
j_call: TRBJ1-3
v_call: TRBV5-6
d_call: NA
cdr3_aa: CASSPPGSGNTIYF
cdr3_nt: TGTGCCAGCAGTCCCCCCGGCTCTGGAAACACCATATATTTT

clone_size: NA
j_call: TRBJ1-4
v_call: TRBV5-4
d_call: TRBD1
cdr3_aa: CASSQKTGSDEKLFF
cdr3_nt: TGTGCCAGCAGCCAGAAGACAGGGTCTGATGAAAAACTGTTTTTT

clone_size: NA
j_call: TRBJ2-7
v_call: TRBV6-6
d_call: TRBD1
cdr3_aa: CASSFPGQGAAYEQYF
cdr3_nt: TGTGCCAGCAGCTTTCCTGGACAGGGGGCTGCCTACGAGCAGTACTTC

clone_size: NA
j_call: TRBJ2-7
v_call: TRBV7-9
d_call: TRBD2
cdr3_aa: CASSLALAGSYYEQYF
cdr3_nt: TGTGCCAGCAGCTTAGCACTAGCGGGCTCCTACTACGAGCAGTACTTC

clone_size: NA
j_call: TRBJ1-2
v_call: TRBV2
d_call: NA
cdr3_aa: CASSAGLYGYTF
cdr3_nt: TGTGCCAGCAGCGCAGGGTTGTATGGCTACACCTTC

clone_size: NA
j_call: TRBJ2-5
v_call: TRBV2
d_call: NA
cdr3_aa: CASSREYQETQYF
cdr3_nt: TGTGCCAGCAGTAGGGAGTACCAAGAGACCCAGTACTTC

clone_size: NA
j_call: TRBJ1-1
v_call: TRBV20-1
d_call: NA
cdr3_aa: CSAGDGTEAFF
cdr3_nt: TGCAGTGCTGGCGATGGGACTGAAGCTTTCTTT

clone_size: NA
j_call: TRBJ2-5
v_call: TRBV5-4
d_call: NA
cdr3_aa: CASSSTSSETQYF
cdr3_nt: TGTGCCAGCAGCTCCACCTCGTCGGAGACCCAGTACTTC